These T cell receptor beta chains were read from a single sample in a study of PD-L1 blockade in urothelial cancer. The protocol was immunoSEQ multiplex PCR, while the TCRdb copy is restricted to in-frame clones and leaves out a portion. Here the sample spans about 50,000 clones, about 86% being singletons. The input for sequencing was PBMCs, taken around atezolizumab (anti-PD-L1) treatment. The receptors come from a man aged 55 to 70 with urothelial cancer. CDR3s include the opening cysteine and the closing phenylalanine or tryptophan. D genes are given only for firm matches. Size is stated for part of the rows, as once, few or many counts, or as a class when the clone is expanded.

>TRBD1|TRBJ1-5|-|TRBV19
TGTGCCAGTACCTCCGGGACAGGGGCGGGAGGCAATCAGCCCCAGCATTTT
CASTSGTGAGGNQPQHF
>TRBD1|TRBJ2-4|-|TRBV6-1
TGTGCCAGCAGTGAATACGGGACAGGGACCTTATTAGCCAAAAACATTCAGTACTTC
CASSEYGTGTLLAKNIQYF
>TRBD1|TRBJ1-2|few|TRBV5-4
TGTGCCAGCAGCTTGGGGGGACAGTACTATGGCTACACCTTC
CASSLGGQYYGYTF
>-|TRBJ2-1|-|TRBV25-1
TGTGCCAGCAGTGAATGGGGGAGGGAGCAGTTCTTC
CASSEWGREQFF
>TRBD2|TRBJ2-7|-|TRBV10-3
TGTGCCATCAGTAGGACTAGCGGGAGTTACGAGCAGTACTTC
CAISRTSGSYEQYF
>TRBD1|TRBJ1-1|-|TRBV5-6
TGTGCCAGCAGCTTTACAGGGGGAACTGAAGCTTTCTTT
CASSFTGGTEAFF
>TRBD1|TRBJ1-4|-|TRBV5-5
TGTGCCAGCAGCATATCGACAGGGGGTTTTGAAAAACTGTTTTTT
CASSISTGGFEKLFF
>-|TRBJ2-2|-|TRBV9
TGTGCCAGCAGCGTAGCTCCCCGCCCTAGCGCCGGGGAGCTGTTTTTT
CASSVAPRPSAGELFF
>-|TRBJ1-6|-|TRBV7-9
TGTGCCAGCAGCTTAAAACCGGGTTCACCCCTCCACTTT
CASSLKPGSPLHF
>-|TRBJ2-7|once|TRBV11-3
TGTGCCAGCAGCTTAGATCAGGCGTCTGAGCAGTACTTC
CASSLDQASEQYF
>-|TRBJ1-5|-|TRBV18
TGTGCCAGCTCACCACTGGGAGATCAGCCCCAGCATTTT
CASSPLGDQPQHF
>-|TRBJ1-4|-|TRBV21-1
TGTGCCAGCAGCAATAAGGACAGACCTAATGAAAAACTGTTTTTT
CASSNKDRPNEKLFF
>-|TRBJ2-7|-|TRBV15
TGTGCCACCAGCAGAGCTTCGTACGAGCAGTACTTC
CATSRASYEQYF
>TRBD1|TRBJ2-7|-|TRBV19
TGTGCCAGTAGTTTGGCCGGGACAGGCTCCTACGAGCAGTACTTC
CASSLAGTGSYEQYF
>TRBD1|TRBJ2-5|-|TRBV2
TGTGCCAGCAGTCAACAGGGACAGAACCAAGAGACCCAGTACTTC
CASSQQGQNQETQYF
>TRBD1|TRBJ1-2|-|TRBV30
TGTGCCTCCGGGACAGTTGGCTACACCTTC
CASGTVGYTF
>TRBD2|TRBJ2-1|-|TRBV5-1
TGCGCCAGCAGCCTCTTAGGGGTAACTAGCGGGAGTTATGAGCAGTTCTTC
CASSLLGVTSGSYEQFF
>TRBD2|TRBJ2-1|-|TRBV19
TGTGCCAGTAGCCTAGCGGGGGGGTACGAGCAGTTCTTC
CASSLAGGYEQFF
>-|TRBJ1-1|-|TRBV19
TGTGCCAGCTACAGGGACACTGAAGCTTTCTTT
CASYRDTEAFF
>TRBD1|TRBJ2-7|-|TRBV19
TGTGCCAGTAGCTATCCGGGACAGGGCTCCTACGAGCAGTACTTC
CASSYPGQGSYEQYF
>TRBD2|TRBJ2-1|once|TRBV27
TGTGCCAGCAGGTCGGGGGGTCCCTACAATGAGCAGTTCTTC
CASRSGGPYNEQFF
>TRBD1|TRBJ1-2|-|TRBV9
TGTGCCAGCAGCGTAGGAGACAGGGTCGTCGTTGGCTACACCTTC
CASSVGDRVVVGYTF
>TRBD1|TRBJ2-1|-|TRBV6-5
TGTGCCAGCAGTTACGGGACAGGGGATAATGAGCAGTTCTTC
CASSYGTGDNEQFF
>-|TRBJ1-5|few|TRBV7-2
TGTGCCAGCAGCTTGGCCGCAGGCCTCAGGCCCCAGCATTTT
CASSLAAGLRPQHF
>TRBD2|TRBJ2-7|-|TRBV27
TGTGCCAGCAGTTTATCGGGGACTAGCGGGCCATACGAGCAGTACTTC
CASSLSGTSGPYEQYF
>-|TRBJ1-1|-|TRBV27
TGTGCCAGCAGTTTAAGGGGCACTGAAGCTTTCTTT
CASSLRGTEAFF
>-|TRBJ1-2|once|TRBV7-8
TGTGCCAGCAGCTTCGATGTACTCTATGGCTACACCTTC
CASSFDVLYGYTF
>-|TRBJ1-4|-|TRBV18
TGTGCCAGCTCGATTGTACGCGATGAAAAACTGTTTTTT
CASSIVRDEKLFF
>TRBD2|TRBJ2-7|-|TRBV25-1
TGTGCCAGCAGCCACCAGGGAGGGTTCTACGAGCAGTACTTC
CASSHQGGFYEQYF
>-|TRBJ1-5|-|TRBV7-2
TGTGCCAGCAGCGTTGAACAGGGAAGACAGCCCCAGCATTTT
CASSVEQGRQPQHF
>TRBD2|TRBJ2-5|-|TRBV5-1
TGCGCCAGCAGCTTTAATCTAGCGGGGGGCAAGACCCAGTACTTC
CASSFNLAGGKTQYF
>TRBD1|TRBJ1-2|-|TRBV10-3
TGTGCCACCGTGGGACAGGGTGACTATGGCTACACCTTC
CATVGQGDYGYTF
>TRBD1|TRBJ1-5|-|TRBV2
TGTGCCAGCAGGCCGACAGGGAGGCAGCCCCAGCATTTT
CASRPTGRQPQHF
>TRBD2|TRBJ2-2|-|TRBV19
TGTGCCAGTAGTGGCACTAGCGGGAGCCTCGGGGAGCTGTTTTTT
CASSGTSGSLGELFF
>-|TRBJ1-1|-|TRBV6-1
TGTGCCAGCAGTGAAGCTTCACAGGTTAACACTGAAGCTTTCTTT
CASSEASQVNTEAFF
>-|TRBJ1-6|-|TRBV27
TGTGCCAGCAGTTTTTGGGAGAATAATTCACCCCTCCACTTT
CASSFWENNSPLHF
>TRBD1|TRBJ1-1|-|TRBV19
TGTGCCAGTAGTTCTCTCCGGACAGGGTGGAACACTGAAGCTTTCTTT
CASSSLRTGWNTEAFF
>TRBD2|TRBJ2-3|-|TRBV6-1
TGTGCCAGCAGCCTCGGGGGGAGCACAGATACGCAGTATTTT
CASSLGGSTDTQYF
>TRBD1|TRBJ1-2|-|TRBV9
TGTGCCAGCAGCGCGACAGGGAGATATGGCTACACCTTC
CASSATGRYGYTF
>TRBD2|TRBJ2-3|-|TRBV10-3
TGTGCCACCCGACTAGCGGGGGGGCTCCTGGGCACAGATACGCAGTATTTT
CATRLAGGLLGTDTQYF
>-|TRBJ1-1|-|TRBV25-1
TGTGCCAGCAGTGCGAGCACTGAAGCTTTCTTT
CASSASTEAFF
>-|TRBJ1-1|-|TRBV5-6
TGTGCCAGCAGCTTGCCGTCAGGGTGGAACACTGAAGCTTTCTTT
CASSLPSGWNTEAFF
>TRBD2|TRBJ2-5|-|TRBV19
TGTGCCAGTAGTGGACTAGCGGGAGGAGAGACCCAGTACTTC
CASSGLAGGETQYF
>TRBD2|TRBJ2-1|-|TRBV5-4
TGTGCCAGCAGCCCCGGGCAGCGGGAGAATGAGCAGTTCTTC
CASSPGQRENEQFF
>-|TRBJ2-7|-|TRBV9
TGTGCCAGCAGCGGTAGGGGGGGGTCCTACGAGCAGTACTTC
CASSGRGGSYEQYF
>TRBD2|TRBJ2-7|-|TRBV7-9
TGTGCCAGCAGCCTAGGACTAGCGACTACCTACGAGCAGTACTTC
CASSLGLATTYEQYF
>-|TRBJ1-1|-|TRBV6-1
TGTGCCAGCAGTAGGGAGATATCGGTGAACACTGAAGCTTTCTTT
CASSREISVNTEAFF
>TRBD1|TRBJ2-7|few|TRBV10-3
TGTGCCATCAGTGAGTCAAGGCAGGGGGTCTACGAGCAGTACTTC
CAISESRQGVYEQYF
>TRBD2|TRBJ2-1|-|TRBV18
TGTGCCAGCTCACAAACCGGGACTAGCGGATACAATGAGCAGTTCTTC
CASSQTGTSGYNEQFF
>TRBD2|TRBJ2-3|-|TRBV10-3
TGTGCCATCAGTATCACCAGGACTAGCGGGGGGGCAGATACGCAGTATTTT
CAISITRTSGGADTQYF